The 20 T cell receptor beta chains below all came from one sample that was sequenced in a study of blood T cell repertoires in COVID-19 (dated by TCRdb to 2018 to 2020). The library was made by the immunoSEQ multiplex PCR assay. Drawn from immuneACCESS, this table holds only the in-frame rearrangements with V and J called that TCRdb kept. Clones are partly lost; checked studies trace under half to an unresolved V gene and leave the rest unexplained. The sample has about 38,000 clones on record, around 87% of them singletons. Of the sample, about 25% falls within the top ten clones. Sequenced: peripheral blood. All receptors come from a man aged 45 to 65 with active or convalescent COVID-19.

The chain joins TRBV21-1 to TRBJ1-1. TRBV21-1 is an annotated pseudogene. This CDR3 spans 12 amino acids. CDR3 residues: CASSKGGGGAFF. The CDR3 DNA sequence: TGTGCCAGCAGCAAAGGGGGCGGGGGAGCTTTCTTT.

This CDR3 reads CASLPGVSNRETQYF. CDR3 DNA: TGTGCCAGCCTCCCCGGGGTTTCGAACCGAGAGACCCAGTACTTC. J is TRBJ2-5 and V is TRBV5-5, with a possible D match to TRBD2 (5 bases). The CDR3 runs 15 residues. Trimming left V 7 bases short and J 4 bases short, with 20 bases between. The V gene's germline CDR1 is SGHKS and CDR2 YYEKEE (reference sequence).

The CDR3 spells CASSLGHSGNTIYF. CDR3 nucleotide sequence: TGTGCCAGCAGCTTGGGGCACTCTGGAAACACCATATATTTT. The gene calls are TRBV5-6 and TRBJ1-3; D remains unclear. The length of the CDR3 is 14 residues. Looked up from germline, CDR1 is SGHDT and CDR2 is YYEEEE. V was cut by 0 bases and J by 0 bases, with 4 bases left in between.

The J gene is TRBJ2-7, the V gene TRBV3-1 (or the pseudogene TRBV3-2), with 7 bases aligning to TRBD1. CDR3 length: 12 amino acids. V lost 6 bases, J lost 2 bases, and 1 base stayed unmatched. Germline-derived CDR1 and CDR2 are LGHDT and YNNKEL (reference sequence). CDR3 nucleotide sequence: TGTGCCAGCAGTGGGACAGCCTACGAGCAGTACTTC. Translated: CASSGTAYEQYF.

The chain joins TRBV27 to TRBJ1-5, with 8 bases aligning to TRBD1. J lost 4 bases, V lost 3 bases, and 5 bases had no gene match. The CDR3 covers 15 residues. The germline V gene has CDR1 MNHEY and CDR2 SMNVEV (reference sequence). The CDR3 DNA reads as TGTGCCAGCAGTTTGGCGCAGGGGGCAAATCAGCCCCAGCATTTT. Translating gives CASSLAQGANQPQHF.

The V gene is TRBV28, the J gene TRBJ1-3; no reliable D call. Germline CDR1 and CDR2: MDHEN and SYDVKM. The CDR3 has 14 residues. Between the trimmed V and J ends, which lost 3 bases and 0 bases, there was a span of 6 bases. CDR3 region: CASSFTDSGNTIYF. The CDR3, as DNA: TGTGCCAGCAGTTTTACAGACTCTGGAAACACCATATATTTT.

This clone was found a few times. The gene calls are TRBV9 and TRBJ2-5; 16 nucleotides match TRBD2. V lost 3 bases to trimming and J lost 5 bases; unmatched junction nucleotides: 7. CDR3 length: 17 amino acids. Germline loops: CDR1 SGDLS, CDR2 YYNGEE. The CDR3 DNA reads TGTGCCAGCAGCGGAGGGACTAGCGGGGGGGCAGAGGAGACCCAGTACTTC. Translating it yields CASSGGTSGGAEETQYF.

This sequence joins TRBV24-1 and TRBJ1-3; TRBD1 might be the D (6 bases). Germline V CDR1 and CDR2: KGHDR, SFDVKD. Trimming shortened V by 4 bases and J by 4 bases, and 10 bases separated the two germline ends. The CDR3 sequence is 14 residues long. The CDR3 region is CATSDPGEGNTIYF. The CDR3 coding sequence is TGTGCCACCAGTGACCCAGGGGAGGGAAACACCATATATTTT.

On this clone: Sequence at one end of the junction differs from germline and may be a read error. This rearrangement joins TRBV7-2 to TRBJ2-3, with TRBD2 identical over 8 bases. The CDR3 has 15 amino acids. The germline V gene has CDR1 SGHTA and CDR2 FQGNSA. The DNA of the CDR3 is TGCGCCAGCAGCGTAGTAGCGGGGAGCACAGATACGCAGTATTTT. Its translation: CASSVVAGSTDTQYF.

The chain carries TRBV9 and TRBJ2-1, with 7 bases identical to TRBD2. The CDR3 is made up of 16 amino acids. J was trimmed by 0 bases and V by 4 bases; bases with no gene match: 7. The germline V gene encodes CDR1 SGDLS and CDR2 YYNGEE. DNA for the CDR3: TGTGCCAGCAGCTCTGAAGCGGGAAACTCCTACAATGAGCAGTTCTTC. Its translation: CASSSEAGNSYNEQFF.

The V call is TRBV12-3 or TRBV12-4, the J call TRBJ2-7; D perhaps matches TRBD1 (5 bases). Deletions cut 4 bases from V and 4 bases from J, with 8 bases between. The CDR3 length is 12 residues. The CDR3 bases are TGTGCCAGCAGTTATCAGGGATACGAGCAGTACTTC. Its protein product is CASSYQGYEQYF.

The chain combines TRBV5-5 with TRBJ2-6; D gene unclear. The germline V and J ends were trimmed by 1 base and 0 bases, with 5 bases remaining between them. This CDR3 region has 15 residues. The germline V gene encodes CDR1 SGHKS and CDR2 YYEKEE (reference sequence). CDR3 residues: CASSLMASGANVLTF. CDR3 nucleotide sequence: TGTGCCAGCAGCTTGATGGCCTCTGGGGCCAACGTCCTGACTTTC.

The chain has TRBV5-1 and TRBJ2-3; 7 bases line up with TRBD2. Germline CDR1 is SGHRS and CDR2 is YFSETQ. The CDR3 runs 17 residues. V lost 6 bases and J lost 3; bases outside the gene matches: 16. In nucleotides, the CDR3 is TGCGCCAGCAACCGCCTGATCTGGCGGGAGTTGACAGATACGCAGTATTTT. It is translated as CASNRLIWRELTDTQYF.

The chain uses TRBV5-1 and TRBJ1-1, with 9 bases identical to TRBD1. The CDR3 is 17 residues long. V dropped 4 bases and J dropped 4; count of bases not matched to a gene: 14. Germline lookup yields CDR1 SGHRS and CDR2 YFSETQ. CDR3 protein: CASSTTPPGQGFTEAFF. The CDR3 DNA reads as TGCGCCAGCAGCACCACACCCCCGGGACAGGGCTTCACTGAAGCTTTCTTT.

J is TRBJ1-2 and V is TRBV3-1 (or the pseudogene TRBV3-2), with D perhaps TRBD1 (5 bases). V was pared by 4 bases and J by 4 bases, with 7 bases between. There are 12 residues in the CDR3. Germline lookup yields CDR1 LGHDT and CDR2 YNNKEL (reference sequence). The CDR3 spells CASSPGIYGYTF. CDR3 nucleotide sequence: TGTGCCAGCAGCCCAGGGATCTATGGCTACACCTTC.

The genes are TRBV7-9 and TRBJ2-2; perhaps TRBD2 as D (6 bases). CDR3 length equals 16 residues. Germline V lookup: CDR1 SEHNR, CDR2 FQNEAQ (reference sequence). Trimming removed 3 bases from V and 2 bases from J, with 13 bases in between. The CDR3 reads CASSFPGGLNTGELFF. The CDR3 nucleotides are TGTGCCAGCAGCTTCCCCGGGGGACTTAACACCGGGGAGCTGTTTTTT.

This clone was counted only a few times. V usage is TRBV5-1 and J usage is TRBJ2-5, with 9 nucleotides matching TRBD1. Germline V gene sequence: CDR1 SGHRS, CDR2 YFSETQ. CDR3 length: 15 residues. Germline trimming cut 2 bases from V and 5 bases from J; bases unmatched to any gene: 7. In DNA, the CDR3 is TGCGCCAGCAGCTTCCGGACAGGGGTGATGGAGACCCAGTACTTC. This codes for CASSFRTGVMETQYF.

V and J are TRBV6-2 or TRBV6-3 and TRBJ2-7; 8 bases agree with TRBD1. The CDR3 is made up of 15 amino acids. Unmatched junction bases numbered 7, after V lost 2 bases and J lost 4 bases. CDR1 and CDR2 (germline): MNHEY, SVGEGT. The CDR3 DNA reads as TGTGCCAGCAGTTACACGACAGGGGTGGCGTACGAGCAGTACGTC. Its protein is CASSYTTGVAYEQYV.

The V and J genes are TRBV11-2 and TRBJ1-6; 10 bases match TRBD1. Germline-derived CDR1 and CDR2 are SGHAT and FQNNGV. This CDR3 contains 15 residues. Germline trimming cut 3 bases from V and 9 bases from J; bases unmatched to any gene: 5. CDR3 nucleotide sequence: TGTGCCAGCAGCTTGTTGACAGGGGGCCCTTCACCCCTCCACTTT. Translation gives CASSLLTGGPSPLHF.

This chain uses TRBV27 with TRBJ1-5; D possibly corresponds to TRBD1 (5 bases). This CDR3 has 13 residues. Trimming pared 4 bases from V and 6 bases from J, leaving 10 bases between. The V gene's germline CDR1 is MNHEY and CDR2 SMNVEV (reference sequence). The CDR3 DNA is TGTGCCAGCAGTTCAGGGTTCCTTCAGCCCCAGCATTTT. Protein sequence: CASSSGFLQPQHF.